This T cell receptor beta chain is from a study of blood T cell repertoires in COVID-19 (dated by TCRdb to 2020 to 2021). Regarding the research as a whole: The collaborator samples originated in the United States, Italy and Spain and spanned the acute and convalescent phases of COVID-19. The repertoires were released in a freely available public database intended as a resource for research on the immune response to SARS-CoV-2. The samples were drawn from the first 160 participants of the ongoing ImmuneRACE study and from 1,200 or so subjects provided by 6 global collaborators. Where HLA class I and class II types were available, the types were taken from metadata supplied by the sample provider, not from assay-based typing. Subjects who had been exposed to COVID-19, were actively infected with it, or had recovered from it provided the deeply sampled blood TCRbeta repertoires that made up the dataset. The material from the prospective study consisted of cDNA or gDNA derived from T cells, B-cell-depleted T cells, or PBMCs. The sample metadata nearly always contained a de-identified subject ID, COVID-19 status, age in years and sex. Study-level results and caveats: The quantity of clinical and demographic metadata differed by source and by participant and was supplied without curation.

In this sample, this clone turned up a few times. It lacks a known antigen. Per-base quality was not reported, and no clone a single base away is much larger than it. V ends up 6 bases short and J 2 bases short, with an unmatched junction base count of 4. The CDR3, cysteine through phenylalanine, is 14 amino acids long. Only CDR3 DNA remains: 42 bases, in frame from the first base. CDR1 and CDR2 (MDHEN, SYDVKM) derive from the germline V gene. TCRbeta CDR3 regions were amplified from genomic DNA by means of the immunoSEQ Assay, a bias-controlled multiplex PCR. The published analysis was carried out like this. The number of nucleated cells in each sample was estimated from the amplification of reference gene primers within the assay. To quantify the absolute abundance of each unique TCRbeta CDR3 rearrangement, sequence reads were collapsed and filtered. For each sample, productive Simpson clonality was calculated by taking the square root of Simpson's diversity index across productive rearrangements. Held by TCRdb, this immuneACCESS table contains in-frame sequences only and omits some clones. Under half of the omission traces to an unresolved V gene where checked; the cause of the rest is unknown. The DNA was the basis for D and trimming; V, J and clone size are from that table. This sample lists around 80,000 clones; 65% to 85% were detected once. About 13% of the sample is taken by the ten largest.

At one collaborating source in Seattle, patients were enrolled during active infection and were followed longitudinally through the course of disease. Whole blood was collected in K2EDTA tubes by collaborating institutions according to the institutions' own protocols. For TCRbeta analysis, collaborators shipped samples in one of three forms: frozen whole blood, isolated PBMCs, or DNA extracted from either of those sample types. This clonotype was sampled from a middle-aged man with COVID-19, enrolled during active disease. The chain is assembled from TRBV28 and TRBJ2-7; 10 bases in the middle match TRBD2. The source material was peripheral blood. At the DNA level, the sequence is TGTGCCAGCAGACCCGGGACTAGCGCCTACGAGCAGTACTTC. The encoded protein is CASRPGTSAYEQYF.